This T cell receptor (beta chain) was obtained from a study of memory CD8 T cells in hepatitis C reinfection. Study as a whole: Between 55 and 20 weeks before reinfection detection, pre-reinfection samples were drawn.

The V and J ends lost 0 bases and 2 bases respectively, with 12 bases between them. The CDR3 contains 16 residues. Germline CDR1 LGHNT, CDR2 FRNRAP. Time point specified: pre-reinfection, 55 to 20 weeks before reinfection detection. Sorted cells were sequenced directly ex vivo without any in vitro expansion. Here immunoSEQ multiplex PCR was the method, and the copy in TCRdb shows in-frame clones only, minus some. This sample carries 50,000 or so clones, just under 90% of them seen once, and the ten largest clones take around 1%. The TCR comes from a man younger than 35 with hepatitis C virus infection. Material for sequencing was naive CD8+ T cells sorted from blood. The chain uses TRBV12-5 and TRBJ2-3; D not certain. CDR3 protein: CASGLVGQTYTDTQYF. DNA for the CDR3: TGTGCTAGTGGTTTGGTAGGTCAGACTTACACAGATACGCAGTATTTT.